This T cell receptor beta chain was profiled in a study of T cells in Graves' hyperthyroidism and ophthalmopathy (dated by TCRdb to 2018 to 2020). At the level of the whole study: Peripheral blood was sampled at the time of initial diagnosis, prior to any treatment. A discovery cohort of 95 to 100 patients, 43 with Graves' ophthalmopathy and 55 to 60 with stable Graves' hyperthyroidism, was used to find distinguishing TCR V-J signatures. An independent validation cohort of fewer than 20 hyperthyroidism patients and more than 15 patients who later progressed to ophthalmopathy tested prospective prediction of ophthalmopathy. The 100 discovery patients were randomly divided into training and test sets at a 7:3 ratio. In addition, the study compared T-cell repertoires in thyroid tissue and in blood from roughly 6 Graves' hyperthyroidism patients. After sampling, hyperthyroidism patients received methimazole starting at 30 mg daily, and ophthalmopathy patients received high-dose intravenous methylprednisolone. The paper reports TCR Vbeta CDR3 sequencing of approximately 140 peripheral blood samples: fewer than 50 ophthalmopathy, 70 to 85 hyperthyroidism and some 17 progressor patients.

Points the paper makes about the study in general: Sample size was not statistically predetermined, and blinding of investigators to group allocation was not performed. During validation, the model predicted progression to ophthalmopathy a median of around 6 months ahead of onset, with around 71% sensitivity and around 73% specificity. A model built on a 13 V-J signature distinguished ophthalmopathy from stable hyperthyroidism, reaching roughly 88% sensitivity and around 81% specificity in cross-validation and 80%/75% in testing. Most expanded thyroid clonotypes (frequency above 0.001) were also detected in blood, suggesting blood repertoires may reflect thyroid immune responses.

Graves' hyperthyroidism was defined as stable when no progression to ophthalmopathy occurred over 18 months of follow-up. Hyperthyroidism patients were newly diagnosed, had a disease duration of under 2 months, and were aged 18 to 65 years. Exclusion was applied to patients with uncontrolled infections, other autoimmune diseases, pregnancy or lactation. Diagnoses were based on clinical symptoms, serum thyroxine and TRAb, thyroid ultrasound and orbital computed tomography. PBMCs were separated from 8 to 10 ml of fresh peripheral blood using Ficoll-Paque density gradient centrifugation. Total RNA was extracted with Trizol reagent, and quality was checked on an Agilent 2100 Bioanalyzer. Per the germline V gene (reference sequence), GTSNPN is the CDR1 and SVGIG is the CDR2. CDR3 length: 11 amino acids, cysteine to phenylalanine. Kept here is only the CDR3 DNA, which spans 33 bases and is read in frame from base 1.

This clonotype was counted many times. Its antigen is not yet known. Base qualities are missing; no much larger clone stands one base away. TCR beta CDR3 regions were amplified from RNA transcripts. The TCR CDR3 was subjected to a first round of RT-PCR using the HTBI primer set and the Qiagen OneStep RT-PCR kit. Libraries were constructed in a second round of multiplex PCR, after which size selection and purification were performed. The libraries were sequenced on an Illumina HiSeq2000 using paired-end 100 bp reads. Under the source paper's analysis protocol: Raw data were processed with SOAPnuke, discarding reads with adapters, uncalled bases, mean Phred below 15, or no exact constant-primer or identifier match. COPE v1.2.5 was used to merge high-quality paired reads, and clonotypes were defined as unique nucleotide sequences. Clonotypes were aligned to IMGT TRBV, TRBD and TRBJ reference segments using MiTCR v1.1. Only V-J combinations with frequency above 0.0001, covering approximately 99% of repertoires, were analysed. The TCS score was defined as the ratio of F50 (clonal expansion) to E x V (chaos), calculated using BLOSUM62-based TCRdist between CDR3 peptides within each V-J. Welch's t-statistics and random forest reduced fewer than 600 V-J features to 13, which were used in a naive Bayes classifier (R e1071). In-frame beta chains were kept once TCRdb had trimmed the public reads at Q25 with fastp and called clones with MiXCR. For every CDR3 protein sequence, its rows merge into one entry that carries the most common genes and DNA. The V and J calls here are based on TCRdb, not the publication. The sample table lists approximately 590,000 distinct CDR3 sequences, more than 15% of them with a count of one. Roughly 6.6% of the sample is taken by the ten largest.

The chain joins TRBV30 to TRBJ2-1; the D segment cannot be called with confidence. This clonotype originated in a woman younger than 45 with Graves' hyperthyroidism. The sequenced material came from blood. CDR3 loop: CVYSNYNEQFF. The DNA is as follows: TGTGTTTACTCAAACTACAATGAGCAGTTCTTC.